This T cell receptor (beta chain) was captured by sequencing in a study of blood T cell repertoires in COVID-19. Turning to the study itself: Sample material is recorded as cDNA or gDNA derived from T cells, B-cell-depleted T cells, or PBMCs.

Authors' processing steps: Estimates of nucleated cell counts were drawn from the amplification of reference gene primers. The protocol was immunoSEQ multiplex PCR, while the TCRdb copy is restricted to in-frame clones and leaves out a portion. V and J calls and clone size are given by that table; D and trimming were obtained from the DNA. Among 70,000 to 95,000 clones listed, roughly 90% were seen once. V lost 7 bases, J lost 6 bases, and 7 bases stayed unmatched. There are 13 residues in the CDR3. In germline, CDR1 is SQVTM, CDR2 ANQGSEA. The sequenced material came from peripheral blood. The TCR was taken from a human donor with active COVID-19. The donor label of this sample is uncertain. V is TRBV29-1 and J is TRBJ2-3; the match to TRBD2 covers 10 bases. The DNA of the CDR3 is TGCAGCGCCCCGGGACTAGCGATGGATACGCAGTATTTT. Its protein product is CSAPGLAMDTQYF.